Detailed here is one TCR beta chain. These data come from a study of blood T cell repertoires in COVID-19. V trimming: 1 base; J trimming: 2 bases; junction bases outside the gene matches: 3. The CDR3 spans 15 residues. Germline CDR1 is LGHDT and CDR2 is YNNKEL (reference sequence). Measured with immunoSEQ multiplex PCR; TCRdb has only the in-frame clones, and not every one. The sample gives fewer than 500,000 clones, about 89% of which show up once; around 1.3% is in the top ten. The sequence was collected from a man aged 30 to 45 who had recovered from COVID-19. V usage is TRBV3-1 (or the pseudogene TRBV3-2) and J usage is TRBJ1-2, with 8 positions matching TRBD1. Input material: PBMCs or T cells enriched from blood (not recorded which). The CDR3 loop is CASSQAAGGNYGYTF. The CDR3 DNA reads TGTGCCAGCAGCCAAGCGGCAGGGGGCAACTATGGCTACACCTTC.